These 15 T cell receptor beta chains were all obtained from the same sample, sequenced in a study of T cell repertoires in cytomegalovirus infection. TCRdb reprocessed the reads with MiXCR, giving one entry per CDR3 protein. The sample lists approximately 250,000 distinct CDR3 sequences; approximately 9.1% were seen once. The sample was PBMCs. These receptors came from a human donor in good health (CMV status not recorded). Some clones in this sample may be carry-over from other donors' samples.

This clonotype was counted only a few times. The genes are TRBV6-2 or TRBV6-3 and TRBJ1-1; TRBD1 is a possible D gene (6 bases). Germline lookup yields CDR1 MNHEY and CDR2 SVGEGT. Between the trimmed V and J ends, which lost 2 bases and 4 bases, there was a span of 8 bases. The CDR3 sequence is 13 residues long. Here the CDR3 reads CASSYGGFTEAFF. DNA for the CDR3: TGTGCCAGCAGTTACGGGGGCTTCACTGAAGCTTTCTTT.

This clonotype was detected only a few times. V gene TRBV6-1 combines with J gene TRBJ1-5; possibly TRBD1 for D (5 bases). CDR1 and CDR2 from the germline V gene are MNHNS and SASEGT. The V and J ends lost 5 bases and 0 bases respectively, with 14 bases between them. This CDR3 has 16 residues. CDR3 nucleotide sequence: TGTGCCAGCAGTTACATGGTCAGGGATAGCAATCAGCCCCAGCATTTT. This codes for CASSYMVRDSNQPQHF.

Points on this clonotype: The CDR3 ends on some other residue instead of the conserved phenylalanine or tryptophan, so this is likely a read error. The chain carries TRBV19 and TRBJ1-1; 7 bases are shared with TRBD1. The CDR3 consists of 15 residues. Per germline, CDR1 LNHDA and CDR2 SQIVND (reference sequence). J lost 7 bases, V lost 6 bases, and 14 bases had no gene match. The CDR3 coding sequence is TGTGCCAGTAGCGCCCTGACAGGGTTTGTAGTTGAAGCTTTCCTT. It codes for CASSALTGFVVEAFL.

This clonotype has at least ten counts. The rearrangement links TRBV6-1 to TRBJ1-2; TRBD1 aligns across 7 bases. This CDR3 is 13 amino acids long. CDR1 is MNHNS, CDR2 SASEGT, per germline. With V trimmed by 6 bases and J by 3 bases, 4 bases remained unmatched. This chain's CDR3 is CASSQGGYYGYTF. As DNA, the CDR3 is TGTGCCAGCAGCCAAGGGGGCTACTATGGCTACACCTTC.

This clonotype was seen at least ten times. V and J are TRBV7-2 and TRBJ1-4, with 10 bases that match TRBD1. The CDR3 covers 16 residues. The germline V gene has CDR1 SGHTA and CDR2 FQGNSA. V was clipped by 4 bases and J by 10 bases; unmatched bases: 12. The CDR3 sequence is CASSYLRDRGHGKLFF. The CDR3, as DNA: TGTGCCAGCAGCTACCTTCGGGACAGGGGTCACGGAAAACTGTTTTTT.

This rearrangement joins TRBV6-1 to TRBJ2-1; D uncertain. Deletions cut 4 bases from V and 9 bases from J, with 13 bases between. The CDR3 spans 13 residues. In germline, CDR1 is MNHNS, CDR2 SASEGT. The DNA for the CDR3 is TGTGCCAGCAGTGGTGAAGTGGGCTTTGAGCAGTTCTTC. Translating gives CASSGEVGFEQFF.

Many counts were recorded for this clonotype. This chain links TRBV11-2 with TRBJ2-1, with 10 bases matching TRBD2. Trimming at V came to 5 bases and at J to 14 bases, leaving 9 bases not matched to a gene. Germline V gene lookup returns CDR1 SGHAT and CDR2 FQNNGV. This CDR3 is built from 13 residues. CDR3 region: CASSPASGSSEFF. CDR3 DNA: TGTGCCAGCAGCCCAGCTAGCGGGAGTTCGGAGTTCTTC. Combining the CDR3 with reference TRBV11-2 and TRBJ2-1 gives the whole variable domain EAGVAQSPRYKIIEKRQSVAFWCNPISGHATLYWYQQILGQGPKLLIQFQNNGVVDDSQLPKDRFSAERLKGVDSTLKIQPAKLEDSAVYLCASSPASGSSEFFGPGTRLTVL.

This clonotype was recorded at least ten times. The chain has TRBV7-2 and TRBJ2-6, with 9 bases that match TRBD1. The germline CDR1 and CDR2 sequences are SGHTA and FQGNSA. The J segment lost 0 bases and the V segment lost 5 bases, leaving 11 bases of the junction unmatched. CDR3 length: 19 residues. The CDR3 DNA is TGTGCCAGCAGCCGAATTTTGGGACAGGGTTACTCTGGGGCCAACGTCCTGACTTTC. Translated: CASSRILGQGYSGANVLTF.

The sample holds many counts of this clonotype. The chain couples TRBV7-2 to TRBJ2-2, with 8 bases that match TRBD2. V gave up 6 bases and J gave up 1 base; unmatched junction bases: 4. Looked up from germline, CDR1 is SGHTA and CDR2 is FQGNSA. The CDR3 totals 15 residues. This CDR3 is CASRPGGVNTGELFF. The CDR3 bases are TGTGCCAGCAGACCCGGGGGGGTGAACACCGGGGAGCTGTTTTTT. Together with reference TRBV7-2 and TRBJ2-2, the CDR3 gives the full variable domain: GAGVSQSPSNKVTEKGKDVELRCDPISGHTALYWYRQSLGQGLEFLIYFQGNSAPDKSGLPSDRFSAERTGGSVSTLTIQRTQQEDSAVYLCASRPGGVNTGELFFGEGSRLTVL.

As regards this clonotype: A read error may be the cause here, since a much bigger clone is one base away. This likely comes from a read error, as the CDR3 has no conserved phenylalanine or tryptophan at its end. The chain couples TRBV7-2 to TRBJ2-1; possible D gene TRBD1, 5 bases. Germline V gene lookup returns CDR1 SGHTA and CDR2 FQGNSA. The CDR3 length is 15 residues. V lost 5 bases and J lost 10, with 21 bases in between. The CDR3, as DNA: TGTGCCAGCAGCCGACAGATCCTCGTTGGGCTGGAGCAGTTCTTG. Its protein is CASSRQILVGLEQFL.

CDR3: CASSSHTGELFF. The CDR3 nucleotides read TGTGCCAGCAGCTCTCACACCGGGGAGCTGTTTTTT. V gene TRBV11-3 combines with J gene TRBJ2-2; no reliable D call. Germline V gene sequence: CDR1 SGHNT, CDR2 YENEEA. The CDR3 is 12 residues long. V shed 4 bases and J shed 3 bases, with 3 bases lying between them.

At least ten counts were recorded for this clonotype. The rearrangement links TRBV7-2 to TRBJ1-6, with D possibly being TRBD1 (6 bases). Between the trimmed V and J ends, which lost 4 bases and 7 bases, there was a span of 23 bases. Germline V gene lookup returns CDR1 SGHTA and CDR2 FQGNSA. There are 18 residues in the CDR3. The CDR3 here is CASSSSGGAPGVNSPLHF. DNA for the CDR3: TGTGCCAGCAGCTCCTCGGGGGGGGCCCCGGGGGTCAATTCACCCCTCCACTTT.

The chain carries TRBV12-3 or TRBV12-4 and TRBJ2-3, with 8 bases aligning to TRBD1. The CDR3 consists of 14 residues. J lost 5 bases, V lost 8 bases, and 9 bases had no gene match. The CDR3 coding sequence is TGTGCCAGCGCAATGGCAGGGGGCCGAGATACGCAGTATTTT. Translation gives CASAMAGGRDTQYF.

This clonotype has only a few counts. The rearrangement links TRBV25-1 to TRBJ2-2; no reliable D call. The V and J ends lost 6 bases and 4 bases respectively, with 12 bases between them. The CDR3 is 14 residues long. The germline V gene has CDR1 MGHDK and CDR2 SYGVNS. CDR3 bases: TGTGCCAGCAGCGAGCAGCGAACCACCGGGGAGCTGTTTTTT. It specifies CASSEQRTTGELFF. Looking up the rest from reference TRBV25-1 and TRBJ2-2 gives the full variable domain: EADIYQTPRYLVIGTGKKITLECSQTMGHDKMYWYQQDPGMELHLIHYSYGVNSTEKGDLSSESTVSRIRTEHFPLTLESARPSHTSQYLCASSEQRTTGELFFGEGSRLTVL.

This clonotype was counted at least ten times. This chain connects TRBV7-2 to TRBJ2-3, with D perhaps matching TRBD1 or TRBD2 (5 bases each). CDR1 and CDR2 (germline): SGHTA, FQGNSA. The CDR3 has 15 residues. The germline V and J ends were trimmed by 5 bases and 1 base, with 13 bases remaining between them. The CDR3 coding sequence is TGTGCCAGCAGCGGGACCGGGACCCGCACAGATACGCAGTATTTT. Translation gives CASSGTGTRTDTQYF.